This entry lists 5 T cell receptor beta chains sequenced from one sample in a study of healthy donors' naive CD4 and CD8 T cells. TCR libraries were built from approximately 0.55 ug of total RNA by linear amplification. TCRdb analysed the reads with MiXCR anew, one entry per CDR3 protein. The data show roughly 200,000 distinct CDR3 sequences, about 76% seen once. Material for sequencing was naive CD4+ and CD8+ T cells sorted from blood, pooled from several donors. These receptors were collected from a pool of human donors in good health; the sample pools cells from several healthy donors.

This clonotype was counted between two and nine times. The V and J genes are TRBV6-5 and TRBJ2-7, with TRBD1 matching over 8 bases. This CDR3 contains 15 residues. Per germline, CDR1 MNHEY and CDR2 SVGAGI. J lost 5 bases, V lost 5 bases, and 11 bases had no gene match. The CDR3 nucleotides read TGTGCCAGCAGTCCCGACAGGGGCCCTCTTAACGAGCAGTACTTC. It encodes CASSPDRGPLNEQYF.

The chain combines TRBV19 with TRBJ2-7; D not resolved. Trimming pared 3 bases from V and 3 bases from J, leaving 6 bases between. CDR1 LNHDA and CDR2 SQIVND come from the germline V gene (reference sequence). This CDR3 has 12 residues. The CDR3 bases are TGTGCCAGTAGTATCCCAGGCTACGAGCAGTACTTC. It translates to CASSIPGYEQYF.

V and J are TRBV6-5 and TRBJ1-2; TRBD1 matches 9 bases. From germline, CDR1 is MNHEY and CDR2 SVGAGI. CDR3 size: 15 residues. Trimming took 6 bases from V and 3 from J; bases not matched to a gene: 8. The CDR3 nucleotides are TGTGCCAGCAGCCGGGACAGGGAAGTAGACTATGGCTACACCTTC. It translates to CASSRDREVDYGYTF.

The chain couples TRBV29-1 to TRBJ1-2, with TRBD1 identical over 7 bases. Germline-derived CDR1 and CDR2 are SQVTM and ANQGSEA. The CDR3 covers 13 residues. V lost 1 base and J lost 8; bases outside the gene matches: 7. CDR3 coding DNA: TGCAGCGTTGAAGGTCGGAGGGGGCGCGGCTACACCTTC. Protein product: CSVEGRRGRGYTF.

The V gene is TRBV4-2, the J gene TRBJ1-2, with D possibly being TRBD1 (5 bases). The germline V gene encodes CDR1 LGHNA and CDR2 YNFKEQ. The V and J ends lost 3 bases and 7 bases respectively, with 24 bases between them. There are 17 residues in the CDR3. CDR3 in DNA: TGTGCCAGCAGCCATTCAATCTTGGAGGGGCAGACGAGTGGCTACACCTTC. Its protein product is CASSHSILEGQTSGYTF.